These 30 T cell receptor beta chains originate from one sample sequenced in a study of T cells in Graves' hyperthyroidism and ophthalmopathy. Template material for amplifying TCR beta CDR3 regions consisted of RNA transcripts. HTBI primers were employed in a first-round RT-PCR of the TCR CDR3. MiXCR, applied by TCRdb to the multiplex PCR reads, yields one record per CDR3 protein. Of 300,000 to 400,000 distinct CDR3 sequences listed, 11% to 15% are singletons. The sequenced material came from blood. The receptors were sampled from a woman aged 55-69 years with Graves' hyperthyroidism.

The V and J genes are TRBV11-3 and TRBJ2-1; 11 bases align to TRBD2. The junction had 10 bases not matched to a gene; V was cut back by 5 bases and J by 7 bases. Germline V gives CDR1 SGHNT, CDR2 YENEEA. The CDR3 runs to 16 residues. The CDR3 is CASSRLGTSGLNEQFF. The DNA for the CDR3 is TGTGCCAGCAGCCGTCTAGGGACTAGCGGACTAAATGAGCAGTTCTTC. Filled out from reference TRBV11-3 and TRBJ2-1, the complete variable domain reads EAGVVQSPRYKIIEKKQPVAFWCNPISGHNTLYWYLQNLGQGPELLIRYENEEAVDDSQLPKDRFSAERLKGVDSTLKIQPAELGDSAVYLCASSRLGTSGLNEQFFGPGTRLTVL.

In its sample, this clonotype was seen a few times. The chain carries TRBV7-9 and TRBJ2-5; D may correspond to TRBD1 or TRBD2 (6 bases each). CDR1 is SEHNR, CDR2 FQNEAQ, per germline (reference sequence). V gave up 6 bases and J gave up 12 bases, with 14 bases separating them. This CDR3 comprises 11 residues. The CDR3 reads CASRATGAKYF. As DNA, the CDR3 is TGTGCCAGCAGGGCTACGGGGGCAAAGTACTTC.

This clonotype was observed at least ten times. The J gene is TRBJ1-5, the V gene TRBV2, with D unresolved. Per the germline V gene, CDR1 is SNHLY and CDR2 is FYNNEI. CDR3 length: 14 residues. V was cut by 3 bases and J by 0 bases, with 6 bases left in between. The CDR3 region has the DNA TGTGCCAGCAGTGACAGTTATAGCAATCAGCCCCAGCATTTT. Its protein is CASSDSYSNQPQHF.

On this clonotype itself: One base away lies a much larger clone, so this may be a sequencing read error. This chain joins TRBV6-2 or TRBV6-3 and TRBJ2-1; 7 bases line up with TRBD2. The DNA matches TRBJ2-7 better at its end, which makes the J call doubtful. The CDR3 consists of 14 residues. CDR1 is MNHEY, CDR2 SVGEGT, per germline. CDR3 region: CASSRTSEINEQYF. For the CDR3, the DNA is TGTGCCAGCAGTCGGACTAGTGAGATCAATGAGCAGTACTTC.

For this clonotype: A read error may account for a junction end that differs from germline. The gene calls are TRBV18 and TRBJ2-5; D is unresolved. Germline-derived CDR1 and CDR2 are KGHSH and LQKENI. This CDR3 is 13 amino acids long. The CDR3 DNA is TGTGCTAGCTCACCACCCCCCCAAGAGACCCAGTACTTC. Protein sequence: CASSPPPQETQYF.

The chain combines TRBV7-8 with TRBJ2-7, with 11 bases that match TRBD2. The V and J ends lost 4 bases and 2 bases, in that order; junction bases with no gene match: 7. The germline CDR1 and CDR2 sequences are SGHVS and FQNEAQ. The CDR3 runs 16 residues. CDR3 sequence reads: CASSSGTSGLTYEQYF. The CDR3 bases are TGTGCCAGCAGCTCCGGGACTAGCGGCTTAACCTACGAGCAGTACTTC.

This clonotype was detected only a few times. This sequence joins TRBV5-4 and TRBJ1-4; a weak D match, TRBD1 (5 bases). The CDR3 length is 15 residues. Looked up from germline, CDR1 is SGHNT and CDR2 is YYREEE (reference sequence). V lost 0 bases and J 5 bases, leaving 11 bases between the germline ends. DNA of the CDR3: TGTGCCAGCAGCTTGGGCGGGACCGCCAATGAAAAACTGTTTTTT. This translates into CASSLGGTANEKLFF.

The V call is TRBV11-2, the J call TRBJ2-7; no firm D call. The CDR3 totals 16 residues. Trimming cost V 0 bases and J 4 bases, with 16 bases left between them. Looked up from germline, CDR1 is SGHAT and CDR2 is FQNNGV. The CDR3 here is CASSLEGFGEQYEQYF. The CDR3 DNA reads as TGTGCCAGCAGCTTAGAAGGGTTCGGAGAGCAGTACGAGCAGTACTTC.

This clonotype showed up just once. This could be a read error, since a much larger clone is one nucleotide away. V gene TRBV20-1 combines with J gene TRBJ2-1, with 13 positions matching TRBD2. The tail of the sequence fits TRBJ2-7 better, so the J call may be wrong. Germline V gene data show CDR1 as DFQATT and CDR2 as SNEGSKA (reference sequence). This CDR3 is built from 15 residues. The DNA of the CDR3 is TGCAGTGCTAGAGATACTAGCGGGGGGGGTAATGAGCAGTACTTC. Translating gives CSARDTSGGGNEQYF.

This clonotype was found many times. J is TRBJ1-3 and V is TRBV20-1, with D hard to call. This CDR3 is built from 15 residues. The V gene lost 3 bases and the J gene lost 3 bases, with 15 bases spanning the gap. Germline CDR1 is DFQATT and CDR2 is SNEGSKA (reference sequence). The CDR3 DNA reads TGCAGTGCTAGTGGGAGTTCGGCATTTGGAAACACCATATATTTT. As protein: CSASGSSAFGNTIYF.

This clonotype was counted between two and nine times. V is TRBV19 and J is TRBJ2-2, with D possibly TRBD1 on 5 matching bases. The CDR3 runs to 14 residues. With 5 bases removed from V and 7 bases from J, the gap between germline ends came to 14 bases. In germline, CDR1 is LNHDA, CDR2 SQIVND (reference sequence). Here the CDR3 DNA reads TGTGCCAGTAGTTCCAGGGCAATCGGCGGGGAGCTGTTTTTT. The encoded protein is CASSSRAIGGELFF.

This clonotype appeared a single time. It may be a read error: a sequence one base away is much more abundant. V and J are TRBV28 and TRBJ2-7; D is uncertain. The V gene lost 8 bases and the J gene lost 0 bases, with 11 bases spanning the gap. CDR3 length: 13 residues. From germline, CDR1 is MDHEN and CDR2 SYDVKM. The CDR3: CASGVQSSYEQYF. The CDR3 DNA reads as TGTGCCAGCGGCGTACAAAGCTCCTACGAGCAGTACTTC.

The chain couples TRBV19 to TRBJ2-2; the D gene is possibly TRBD1 (6 bases). V was shortened by 7 bases and J by 5 bases, with 14 bases between the two germline ends. The CDR3 spans 14 residues. Per the germline V gene, CDR1 is LNHDA and CDR2 is SQIVND (reference sequence). In DNA, the CDR3 is TGTGCCAGTAAACAAACTAGGGGGACCGGGGAGCTGTTTTTT. Translating gives CASKQTRGTGELFF.

This clonotype was seen repeatedly, ten times or more. The chain links TRBV12-3 or TRBV12-4 to TRBJ2-7; possible D gene TRBD1, 6 bases. The CDR3 is made up of 15 amino acids. V was trimmed by 4 bases and J by 6 bases, leaving 19 bases between them. CDR3 nucleotides: TGTGCCAGCAGTTCACCACAGGGTTTCTTCTCCGAGCAGTACTTC. Protein product: CASSSPQGFFSEQYF.

This clonotype was seen only once. The germline gene is not matched at one end of the junction; a read error may be the cause. The chain couples TRBV10-3 to TRBJ2-1, with 7 positions matching TRBD2. Germline-derived CDR1 and CDR2 are ENHRY and SYGVKD. The CDR3 consists of 16 residues. CDR3 region: CAISVLAQKGNNGQFF. The DNA for the CDR3 is TGTGCCATCAGTGTACTAGCGCAGAAGGGAAACAATGGGCAGTTCTTC.

This clonotype was picked up many times. The rearrangement uses TRBV11-3 and TRBJ2-5, with a weak D call TRBD1 (5 bases). Germline assignment: CDR1 SGHNT and CDR2 YENEEA. This CDR3 is 16 amino acids long. V lost 2 bases and J lost 3, with 16 bases in between. CDR3 sequence: CASSLSLQEWEETQYF. CDR3 nucleotide sequence: TGTGCCAGCAGCTTATCCCTACAGGAATGGGAAGAGACCCAGTACTTC.

The sample holds many counts of this clonotype. V usage is TRBV20-1 and J usage is TRBJ2-7, with D possibly matching TRBD2 (6 bases). The CDR3 is 14 residues long. The germline gives CDR1 DFQATT, CDR2 SNEGSKA (reference sequence). The ends were cut back, 3 bases at V and 3 bases at J, with 15 bases in the middle. CDR3 nucleotides: TGCAGTGCTAGGATTCCGGGAGTGGGCTACGAGCAGTACTTC. It specifies CSARIPGVGYEQYF.

This clonotype came up a few times. The J gene is TRBJ2-7, the V gene TRBV7-3, with TRBD2 identical over 9 bases. The germline gives CDR1 SGHTA, CDR2 FQGTGA. The CDR3 is 14 amino acids. The ends lost 3 bases at V and 5 bases at J; junction bases unmatched: 5. The CDR3 reads CASSFSGSQDEQYF. In DNA, the CDR3 is TGTGCCAGCAGCTTTAGCGGGAGTCAGGACGAGCAGTACTTC.

This clonotype was recorded at least ten times. The CDR3 coding sequence is TGTGCCAGCAGCTGGCTAGCGGGTCAGCGCTACAATGAGCAGTTCTTC. Protein: CASSWLAGQRYNEQFF. This chain links TRBV7-8 with TRBJ2-1; 8 bases fit TRBD2. Germline V gene sequence: CDR1 SGHVS, CDR2 FQNEAQ. With V trimmed by 4 bases and J by 3 bases, 8 bases remained unmatched. The CDR3 sequence is 16 residues long.

This clonotype was seen only once. V gene TRBV7-9 combines with J gene TRBJ1-2; D unclear. This CDR3 has 13 residues. In germline, CDR1 is SEHNR, CDR2 FQNEAQ (reference sequence). The V gene lost 3 bases and the J gene lost 4 bases, with 9 bases spanning the gap. The CDR3 sequence: CASSFDNTYGYTF. CDR3 DNA: TGTGCCAGCAGCTTCGACAATACCTATGGCTACACCTTC.

This clonotype was recorded many times. The genes are TRBV15 and TRBJ2-5; D is unresolved. CDR3 length: 13 amino acids. CDR1 and CDR2 from the germline V gene are LNHNV and YYDKDF (reference sequence). Between the trimmed V and J ends, which lost 3 bases and 4 bases, there was a span of 9 bases. The CDR3 is CATSRTVTETQYF. CDR3 nucleotide sequence: TGTGCCACCAGCAGGACTGTTACAGAGACCCAGTACTTC. The full variable domain, its missing parts supplied by reference TRBV15 and TRBJ2-5, is DAMVIQNPRYQVTQFGKPVTLSCSQTLNHNVMYWYQQKSSQAPKLLFHYYDKDFNNEADTPDNFQSRRPNTSFCFLDIRSPGLGDTAMYLCATSRTVTETQYFGPGTRLLVL.

This clonotype was observed at least ten times. The gene calls are TRBV12-3 or TRBV12-4 and TRBJ2-2; TRBD2 agrees at 8 bases. After removal of 4 bases from V and 5 bases from J, the junction contained 3 bases not matched to a gene. This CDR3 is 14 amino acids long. The CDR3 here is CASSSTSETGELFF. The CDR3 nucleotides read TGTGCCAGCAGTTCGACTAGCGAGACCGGGGAGCTGTTTTTT.

This clonotype was counted many times. The chain recombines TRBV28 with TRBJ2-1; possibly TRBD2 for D (6 bases). Between the trimmed V and J ends, which lost 5 bases and 6 bases, there was a span of 20 bases. Germline values: CDR1 MDHEN, CDR2 SYDVKM. CDR3 length equals 16 residues. The CDR3 DNA reads as TGTGCCAGCAGTCTCGCCGTACTACGCGGGACCAATGAGCAGTTCTTC. This codes for CASSLAVLRGTNEQFF.

At least ten counts were recorded for this clonotype. The chain employs TRBV6-6 and TRBJ2-7; D may be TRBD2 (5 bases). The germline V gene has CDR1 MNHNY and CDR2 SVGAGI (reference sequence). CDR3 length: 17 residues. Deletions cut 2 bases from V and 0 bases from J, with 17 bases between. CDR3 amino acids: CASSYQLSVLTSYEQYF. DNA of the CDR3: TGTGCCAGCAGTTACCAACTTAGCGTACTGACCTCCTACGAGCAGTACTTC.

This clonotype was counted a few times. This may arise from a read error, as a much more abundant clone is one base away. V is TRBV20-1 and J is TRBJ1-6; perhaps TRBD1 as D (5 bases). The CDR3 consists of 15 residues. CDR1 is DFQATT and CDR2 is SNEGSKA in the germline V gene (reference sequence). CDR3 sequence reads: CSGWTEGSYNPPLHF. CDR3 nucleotides: TGCAGTGGATGGACCGAGGGGTCCTATAATCCACCCCTCCACTTT.

As for this clonotype: A much larger clone differs from this one at a single base, so this may be a read error. The rearrangement uses TRBV28 and TRBJ1-1; D is unresolved. Germline V lookup: CDR1 MDHEN, CDR2 SYDVKM. V dropped 6 bases and J dropped 1 base, with 15 bases sitting between them. The CDR3 totals 15 residues. The CDR3, as DNA: TGTGCCAGCAGGCCCGGTTGGCTGTCGAACACTGAAGCTTTCTTT. It translates to CASRPGWLSNTEAFF.

This clonotype was counted between two and nine times. The V and J genes are TRBV19 and TRBJ2-1; TRBD2 aligns across 7 bases. Germline loops: CDR1 LNHDA, CDR2 SQIVND (reference sequence). The V gene end was trimmed by 7 bases and the J gene end by 0 bases; junction bases not matched to a gene: 9. This CDR3 is built from 16 residues. The CDR3 here is CASTKLRGSSYNEQFF. CDR3 sequence (DNA): TGTGCCAGTACAAAGTTGCGCGGGAGCTCCTACAATGAGCAGTTCTTC.

The chain uses TRBV5-5 and TRBJ2-3; 11 nucleotides match TRBD1. The V gene's germline CDR1 is SGHKS and CDR2 YYEKEE (reference sequence). V gave up 0 bases and J gave up 8 bases; unmatched junction bases: 5. The CDR3 is made up of 15 amino acids. CDR3 amino acids: CASSLGDRGSSTQYF. The CDR3 DNA is TGTGCCAGCAGCTTGGGGGACAGGGGGTCATCTACGCAGTATTTT.

This clonotype has a count of ten or more. The CDR3 protein is CATSGGQGAYGYTF. The CDR3 DNA is TGTGCCACCAGCGGAGGACAGGGGGCCTATGGCTACACCTTC. The J gene is TRBJ1-2, the V gene TRBV15, with TRBD1 matching over 11 bases. CDR3 length: 14 residues. Germline CDR1 reads LNHNV; CDR2 reads YYDKDF (reference sequence). J was trimmed by 4 bases and V by 5 bases; bases with no gene match: 3.

This clonotype was seen only a few times. The rearrangement uses TRBV20-1 and TRBJ1-4, with a possible D match to TRBD1 (5 bases). This CDR3 is built from 13 residues. The germline gives CDR1 DFQATT, CDR2 SNEGSKA (reference sequence). V gave up 3 bases and J gave up 7 bases, with 12 bases separating them. The CDR3 here is CSARVSGGEKLFF. CDR3 bases: TGCAGTGCTAGGGTGTCGGGGGGTGAAAAACTGTTTTTT.